Below are 26 T cell receptor beta chains sequenced from a single sample in a study of blood T cells in healthy people across ages. For the second PCR, which ran for about 6 to 12 cycles, a sample-barcoded 5' primer and a J-beta primer mix were used. TCRdb re-analysed the 5' RACE reads in MiXCR, keeping a single row per CDR3 protein. The data show 500,000 to 600,000 distinct CDR3 sequences, 27% seen once. Material for sequencing was blood. These receptors came from a woman in her sixties or seventies in good health.

This clonotype was counted only a few times. The chain combines TRBV7-2 with TRBJ2-1, with D perhaps TRBD2 (7 bases). The germline gives CDR1 SGHTA, CDR2 FQGNSA. The length of the CDR3 is 15 residues. Trimming pared 5 bases from V and 9 bases from J, leaving 20 bases between. In nucleotides, the CDR3 is TGTGCCAGCAGCCCCTCCGGCGTGGGAGGGGGTGAGCAGTTCTTC. As protein: CASSPSGVGGGEQFF.

This clonotype showed up just a few times. The V and J genes are TRBV7-2 and TRBJ2-7, with D maybe TRBD2 (6 bases). Germline CDR1 is SGHTA and CDR2 is FQGNSA. There are 15 residues in the CDR3. Between the trimmed V and J ends, which lost 3 bases and 0 bases, there was a span of 12 bases. The CDR3 here is CASSFGLASSYEQYF. DNA of the CDR3: TGTGCCAGCAGCTTTGGGCTAGCGAGCTCCTACGAGCAGTACTTC.

As DNA, the CDR3 is TGTGCCAGCATACGACTAGCGGGGAGTAATGAGCAGTTCTTC. Its translation: CASIRLAGSNEQFF. The rearrangement links TRBV6-1 to TRBJ2-1, with TRBD2 matching over 11 bases. The V and J ends lost 7 bases and 7 bases, in that order; junction bases with no gene match: 6. CDR3 length equals 14 residues. Germline CDR1 is MNHNS and CDR2 is SASEGT.

The V call is TRBV6-6, the J call TRBJ2-5; tentative D call: TRBD1 (6 bases). The V gene's germline CDR1 is MNHNY and CDR2 SVGAGI (reference sequence). Deletions cut 5 bases from V and 5 bases from J, with 15 bases between. This CDR3 spans 14 amino acids. The CDR3 reads CASSRGDTRETQYF. DNA for the CDR3: TGTGCCAGCAGTCGAGGGGACACTCGCGAGACCCAGTACTTC.

The gene calls are TRBV29-1 and TRBJ2-1; D not certain. CDR3 length equals 12 residues. Germline CDR1 and CDR2: SQVTM and ANQGSEA. Trimming took 4 bases from V and 1 from J, leaving 5 bases between them. The CDR3 is CSVGVSYNEQFF. CDR3 nucleotide sequence: TGCAGCGTTGGAGTTTCCTACAATGAGCAGTTCTTC.

For this clonotype: A much bigger clone sits one base away, suggesting this may be a read error. V is TRBV2 and J is TRBJ2-5, with D maybe TRBD1 (6 bases). The J call could be wrong; TRBJ2-7 is a better fit for the DNA end. This CDR3 is 12 amino acids long. Germline V lookup: CDR1 SNHLY, CDR2 FYNNEI. CDR3 bases: TGTGCCAGCACTGAACAGGGCTACGAGCAGTACTTC. This encodes CASTEQGYEQYF.

The chain combines TRBV12-3 or TRBV12-4 with TRBJ1-4; D not resolved. V lost 6 bases and J lost 0, with 11 bases in between. CDR3 length equals 15 residues. This CDR3 reads CASSRRRATNEKLFF. The CDR3, as DNA: TGTGCCAGCAGCCGCCGGAGAGCAACTAATGAAAAACTGTTTTTT.

V usage is TRBV19 and J usage is TRBJ2-1; TRBD2 agrees at 7 bases. V was pared by 1 base and J by 7 bases, with 10 bases of the junction left unmatched. The V gene's germline CDR1 is LNHDA and CDR2 SQIVND (reference sequence). The CDR3 has 16 residues. CDR3 region: CASSIVLAELLNEQFF. As DNA, the CDR3 is TGTGCCAGTAGTATAGTGCTAGCGGAGCTGTTAAATGAGCAGTTCTTC.

In its sample, this clonotype was seen a few times. The rearrangement joins TRBV25-1 to TRBJ2-5, with no clear D. The V end was cut by 6 bases, the J end by 3 bases, with 8 bases between. The germline gives CDR1 MGHDK, CDR2 SYGVNS. CDR3 size: 12 residues. CDR3 region: CASRADKETQYF. The CDR3 coding sequence is TGTGCCAGCAGGGCTGATAAAGAGACCCAGTACTTC. The whole variable domain, filled in from reference TRBV25-1 and TRBJ2-5, reads EADIYQTPRYLVIGTGKKITLECSQTMGHDKMYWYQQDPGMELHLIHYSYGVNSTEKGDLSSESTVSRIRTEHFPLTLESARPSHTSQYLCASRADKETQYFGPGTRLLVL.

The DNA for the CDR3 is TGTGCCAGCAGCCAACTGGGACTAGCGGGTCAAGAGACCCAGTACTTC. Encoded protein: CASSQLGLAGQETQYF. The chain carries TRBV4-2 and TRBJ2-1, with 12 bases lining up with TRBD2. With the DNA end fitting TRBJ2-5 better, the J assignment may be wrong. The CDR3 runs 16 residues. Germline V CDR1 and CDR2: LGHNA, YNFKEQ.

In its sample, this clonotype was seen many times. V and J are TRBV2 and TRBJ2-7, with a possible D match to TRBD2 (5 bases). Germline V gives CDR1 SNHLY, CDR2 FYNNEI. There are 13 residues in the CDR3. The V and J ends lost 7 bases and 2 bases respectively, with 12 bases between them. The CDR3 DNA reads TGTGCCAGCATCCGTCCCGGGGCCTACGAGCAGTACTTC. It translates to CASIRPGAYEQYF.

The chain carries TRBV3-1 and TRBJ2-5; weak D call: TRBD1 (6 bases). The V and J ends lost 4 bases and 5 bases respectively, with 17 bases between them. Germline V gene lookup returns CDR1 LGHDT and CDR2 YNNKEL (reference sequence). The CDR3 runs 15 residues. DNA of the CDR3: TGTGCCAGCAGCCTGGGGGCAGGAGGAGAGGAGACCCAGTACTTC. Amino acids: CASSLGAGGEETQYF.

This clonotype turned up a few times. A much larger clonotype is one base distant, so this may be a read error. The chain employs TRBV11-3 and TRBJ2-2, with TRBD1 matching over 11 bases. The CDR3 has 15 amino acids. Germline loops: CDR1 SGHNT, CDR2 YENEEA. The V gene end was trimmed by 5 bases and the J gene end by 3 bases; junction bases not matched to a gene: 2. The CDR3 sequence is CASSVGQGDTGELFF. DNA for the CDR3: TGTGCCAGCAGCGTGGGACAGGGGGACACCGGGGAGCTGTTTTTT.

This clonotype was detected a few times. The chain couples TRBV29-1 to TRBJ1-2; 7 bases are shared with TRBD1. The CDR3 loop spans 12 amino acids. From germline, CDR1 is SQVTM and CDR2 ANQGSEA. J lost 8 bases, V lost 7 bases, and 10 bases had no gene match. The DNA for the CDR3 is TGCAGCGAAGAGGGGGCAGGACGGGGCTACACCTTC. The encoded protein is CSEEGAGRGYTF.

This clonotype was found once. The CDR3 region has the DNA TGTGCCAGCAGTGTAAGGACAGGTTCCACAACTAATGAAAAACTGTTTTTT. Amino acid sequence: CASSVRTGSTTNEKLFF. The rearrangement uses TRBV6-1 and TRBJ1-4; 7 positions match TRBD1. This CDR3 is built from 17 residues. Germline lookup yields CDR1 MNHNS and CDR2 SASEGT. V gave up 4 bases and J gave up 0 bases; unmatched junction bases: 8.

This clonotype was recorded at least ten times. This sequence joins TRBV7-2 and TRBJ2-5, with no clear D. The CDR3 spans 13 residues. V was cut by 3 bases and J by 1 base, with 6 bases left in between. The germline CDR1 and CDR2 sequences are SGHTA and FQGNSA. CDR3 coding DNA: TGTGCCAGCAGCTTCCTGAGCCAAGAGACCCAGTACTTC. Residues: CASSFLSQETQYF. The complete variable domain, with remaining parts taken from reference TRBV7-2 and TRBJ2-5, reads GAGVSQSPSNKVTEKGKDVELRCDPISGHTALYWYRQSLGQGLEFLIYFQGNSAPDKSGLPSDRFSAERTGGSVSTLTIQRTQQEDSAVYLCASSFLSQETQYFGPGTRLLVL.

The gene calls are TRBV7-2 and TRBJ2-5; 10 nucleotides agree with TRBD2. The CDR3 consists of 16 residues. Per the germline V gene, CDR1 is SGHTA and CDR2 is FQGNSA. V lost 1 base to trimming and J lost 2 bases; unmatched junction nucleotides: 4. The CDR3 spells CASSLGLAGEQETQYF. The CDR3 bases are TGTGCCAGCAGCTTAGGGCTAGCGGGGGAACAAGAGACCCAGTACTTC.

This clonotype was detected a few times. The rearrangement uses TRBV20-1 and TRBJ1-2; tentative D call: TRBD1 (5 bases). Trimming stripped 7 bases from V and 8 bases from J, with 11 bases between. Looked up from germline, CDR1 is DFQATT and CDR2 is SNEGSKA (reference sequence). The CDR3 runs 10 residues. CDR3 amino acids: CSVLRGGYTF. The CDR3 DNA sequence: TGCAGTGTCCTGCGGGGCGGCTACACCTTC.

The rearrangement joins TRBV20-1 to TRBJ2-1, with D unresolved. The CDR3 is made up of 13 amino acids. Trimming left V 2 bases short and J 9 bases short, with 14 bases between. CDR1 and CDR2 (germline): DFQATT, SNEGSKA (reference sequence). The CDR3 spells CSARPSSPREQFF. Here the CDR3 DNA reads TGCAGTGCTAGACCCTCCTCTCCGCGTGAGCAGTTCTTC.

Details on this clonotype: The germline gene is not matched at one end of the junction; a read error may be the cause. The chain uses TRBV4-1 and TRBJ2-5; TRBD1 matches at 8 bases. Germline V lookup: CDR1 MGHRA, CDR2 YSYEKL. This CDR3 comprises 14 residues. CDR3 DNA sequence: TGCGCCAGCAGCCCGGACAGGGCAAAAGAGGCCCAGTACTTC. This codes for CASSPDRAKEAQYF.

The CDR3 loop is CSAPGSRAGFYEQYF. CDR3 in DNA: TGCAGTGCTCCCGGCTCTAGAGCGGGTTTCTACGAGCAGTACTTC. The V and J genes are TRBV20-1 and TRBJ2-1, with D perhaps TRBD2 (6 bases). TRBJ2-7 explains the end of the DNA better; the J call may be wrong. Germline CDR1 reads DFQATT; CDR2 reads SNEGSKA (reference sequence). The CDR3 loop spans 15 amino acids.

This chain joins TRBV15 and TRBJ2-2; 12 bases line up with TRBD1. Losses at the gene ends were 5 bases for V and 2 bases for J; bases not matched to a gene: 6. Germline V gene sequence: CDR1 LNHNV, CDR2 YYDKDF (reference sequence). The CDR3 loop spans 17 amino acids. The CDR3 DNA sequence: TGTGCCACCAGCCAGGGACAGGGGGCTCCCAACACCGGGGAGCTGTTTTTT. It encodes CATSQGQGAPNTGELFF.

The rearrangement uses TRBV25-1 and TRBJ2-3; 9 bases fit TRBD2. This CDR3 is built from 14 residues. Germline V gene data show CDR1 as MGHDK and CDR2 as SYGVNS. V dropped 6 bases and J dropped 4; count of bases not matched to a gene: 5. The CDR3 loop reads CASRRGGAPDTQYF. The CDR3 coding sequence is TGTGCCAGCAGACGCGGGGGGGCCCCAGATACGCAGTATTTT.

J is TRBJ1-3 and V is TRBV5-8, with a tentative D call TRBD1 (6 bases). Germline V gives CDR1 SGHTS, CDR2 YDEGEE. This CDR3 has 15 residues. Trimming stripped 5 bases from V and 0 bases from J, with 12 bases between. The CDR3 reads CASRIQGYSGNTIYF. Written as DNA, the CDR3 is TGTGCCAGCAGGATACAGGGCTACTCTGGAAACACCATATATTTT.

The CDR3 DNA sequence: TGCAGTGCCGGACAGTTATTTGGGGCTGGGGCCAACGTCCTGACTTTC. This translates into CSAGQLFGAGANVLTF. The chain employs TRBV20-1 and TRBJ2-6; TRBD1 is a possible D gene (6 bases). The CDR3 sequence is 16 residues long. The germline V and J ends were trimmed by 6 bases and 2 bases, with 17 bases remaining between them. CDR1 is DFQATT and CDR2 is SNEGSKA in the germline V gene (reference sequence).

The CDR3 spells CASSSSTGNEQYF. For the CDR3, the DNA is TGTGCCAGCAGCTCTTCGACAGGGAACGAGCAGTACTTC. This rearrangement joins TRBV7-2 to TRBJ2-7; 7 bases agree with TRBD1. Germline values: CDR1 SGHTA, CDR2 FQGNSA. V was clipped by 4 bases and J by 5 bases; unmatched bases: 5. This CDR3 has 13 residues.